This paragraph covers one T cell receptor beta chain sequence. Its antigen target is currently unknown. Base qualities are not recorded, but no much larger clone differs from it by a single base. Patients with a history of autoimmune disease or receiving systemic immunosuppression were excluded from the trial. Peripheral blood for TCR sequencing was collected from all dose cohorts at baseline, on cycle 4 day 1, and on cycle 7 day 1. Samples came from an open-label, multicenter, first-in-human phase I dose-escalation trial of ivuxolimab. The trial enrolled adults with locally advanced or metastatic head and neck squamous cell, hepatocellular, melanoma or renal cell carcinoma. CD4+ and CD8+ T cells were sorted separately from peripheral blood before TCR sequencing. This sample was taken from a study of OX40 agonist ivuxolimab in advanced cancers. General notes on the study: Ivuxolimab was a fully human IgG2 agonistic monoclonal antibody targeting the costimulatory receptor OX40 (CD134). Partial responses occurred in three dose-escalation patients, of whom one had hepatocellular carcinoma and two had cutaneous melanoma. Of the 50 or so patients in dose escalation, about 20 had hepatocellular carcinoma, some 15 had melanoma, 9 had renal cell carcinoma and 9 had head and neck cancer. Intravenous ivuxolimab was administered to patients every 2 weeks at six dose levels: 0.01, 0.1, 0.3, 1.5, 3 and 10 mg/kg. The paper covers the monotherapy dose-escalation part of the phase I ivuxolimab trial, which included N of about 56 patients. In the dose-escalation cohort, approximately 82% of patients were male, and the mean age was approximately 60 years, with a range of roughly 20 to 85. The purpose of peripheral TCRbeta sequencing was to test whether ivuxolimab changed TCR sequence diversity and led to clonal T-cell expansion. Prior anti-PD-1, anti-PD-L1 or anti-CTLA-4 therapy was permitted, and checkpoint inhibitors had been received by about 37% of dose-escalation patients.

To sequence the TCRbeta CDR3 region, genomic DNA was isolated from the sorted cells. The immunoSEQ Assay was used to sequence the TCRbeta CDR3 regions. TCRdb holds this immuneACCESS table with in-frame rearrangements only. Some clones are missing; in checked studies, unresolved V genes explain under half, and the rest has no known cause. The sample table holds fewer than 65,000 clones, of which roughly nine tenths were seen once. The top ten clones comprise approximately 0.3% of the sample. The paper's findings and limits, for the study overall: In partial responders in the 0.1-3.0 mg/kg groups, normalized peripheral clonal expansion was found to be among the lowest, especially among CD8+ T cells. Antigen specificity was not determined for the clonally expanded peripheral T cells. Clonal expansion of both CD4+ and CD8+ blood T cells was observed from baseline to week 6 at doses 0.1 to 3.0 mg/kg. After ivuxolimab, more expanded clones were found on average in CD8+ T cells than in CD4+ T cells. Low levels of normalized T-cell clonal expansion were also shown by some nonresponding patients.

The input for sequencing was CD4+ or CD8+ T cells sorted from blood, taken in a trial of the OX40 agonist ivuxolimab. The source is an adult with an advanced solid tumor such as melanoma, head and neck, liver or kidney cancer.

The CDR3 corresponds to CASSLKRGGNTGELFF. The sequence in DNA is TGTGCCAGCAGTCTCAAGCGGGGGGGAAACACCGGGGAGCTGTTTTTT. The chain is encoded by TRBV27 joined to TRBJ2-2, with 10 central nucleotides matching TRBD2. Looking up the germline V gene (reference sequence) yields CDR1 MNHEY and CDR2 SMNVEV. V is trimmed back by 5 bases and J by 2 bases, and the junction contains 5 bases that no gene match accounts for. The cysteine opens and the phenylalanine closes a CDR3 of 16 amino acids. Only the CDR3 DNA is retained, 48 bases long and in frame from the first base.